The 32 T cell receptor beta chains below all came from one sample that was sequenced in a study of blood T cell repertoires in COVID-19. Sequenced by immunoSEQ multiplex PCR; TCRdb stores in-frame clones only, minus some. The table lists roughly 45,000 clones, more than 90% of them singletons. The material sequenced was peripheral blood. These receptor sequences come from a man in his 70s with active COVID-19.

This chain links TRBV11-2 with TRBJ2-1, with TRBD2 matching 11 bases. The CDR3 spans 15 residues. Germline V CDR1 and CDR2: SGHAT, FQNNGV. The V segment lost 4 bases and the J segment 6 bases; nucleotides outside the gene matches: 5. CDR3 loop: CASSYTSGSPNEQFF. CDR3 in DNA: TGTGCCAGCAGCTACACTAGCGGGAGCCCCAATGAGCAGTTCTTC.

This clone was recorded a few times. The DNA for the CDR3 is TGTGCCAGCAGCAGACCACGGACAGGCACCTACGAGCAGTACTTC. It codes for CASSRPRTGTYEQYF. The chain uses TRBV28 and TRBJ2-7, with 7 bases aligning to TRBD1. The germline V gene has CDR1 MDHEN and CDR2 SYDVKM. This CDR3 region has 15 residues. Losses at the gene ends were 6 bases for V and 2 bases for J; bases not matched to a gene: 10.

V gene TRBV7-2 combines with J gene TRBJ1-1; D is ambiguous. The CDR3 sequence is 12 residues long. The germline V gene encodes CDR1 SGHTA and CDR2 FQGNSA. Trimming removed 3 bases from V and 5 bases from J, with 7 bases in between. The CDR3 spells CASSFSRTEAFF. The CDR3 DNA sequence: TGTGCCAGCAGCTTCTCGAGGACTGAAGCTTTCTTT. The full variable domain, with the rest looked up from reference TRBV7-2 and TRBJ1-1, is GAGVSQSPSNKVTEKGKDVELRCDPISGHTALYWYRQSLGQGLEFLIYFQGNSAPDKSGLPSDRFSAERTGGSVSTLTIQRTQQEDSAVYLCASSFSRTEAFFGQGTRLTVV.

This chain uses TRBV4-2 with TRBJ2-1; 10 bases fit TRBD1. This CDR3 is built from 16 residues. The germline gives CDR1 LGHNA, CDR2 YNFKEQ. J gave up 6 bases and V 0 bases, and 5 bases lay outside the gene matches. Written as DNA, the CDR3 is TGTGCCAGCAGCCAAGATCTTCGGACAGGGGGCAATGAGCAGTTCTTC. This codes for CASSQDLRTGGNEQFF.

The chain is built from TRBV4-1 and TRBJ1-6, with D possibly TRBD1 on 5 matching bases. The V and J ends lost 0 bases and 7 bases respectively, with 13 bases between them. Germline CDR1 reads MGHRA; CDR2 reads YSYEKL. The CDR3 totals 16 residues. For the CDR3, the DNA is TGCGCCAGCAGCCAAGATTACAGGCAAACAAATTCACCCCTCCACTTT. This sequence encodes CASSQDYRQTNSPLHF.

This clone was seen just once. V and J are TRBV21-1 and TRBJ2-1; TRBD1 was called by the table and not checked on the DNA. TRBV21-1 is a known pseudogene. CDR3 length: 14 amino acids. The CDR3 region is CASKDRGGYNEQFF. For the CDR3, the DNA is TGTGCCAGCAAGGACAGGGGGGGTTACAATGAGCAGTTCTTC.

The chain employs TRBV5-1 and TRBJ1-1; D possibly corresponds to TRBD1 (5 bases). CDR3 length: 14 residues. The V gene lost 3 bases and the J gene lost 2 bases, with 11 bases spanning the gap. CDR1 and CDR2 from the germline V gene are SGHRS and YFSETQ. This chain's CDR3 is CASSSRGGNTEAFF. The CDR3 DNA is TGCGCCAGCAGCTCCCGGGGGGGTAACACTGAAGCTTTCTTT.

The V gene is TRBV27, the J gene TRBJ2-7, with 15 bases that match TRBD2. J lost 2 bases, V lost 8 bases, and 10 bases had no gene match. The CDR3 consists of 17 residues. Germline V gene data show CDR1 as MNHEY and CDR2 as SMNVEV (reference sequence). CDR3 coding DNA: TGTGCCAGCGGGGCAGGGGGACTAGCGGGAGGCCCCTACGAGCAGTACTTC. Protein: CASGAGGLAGGPYEQYF.

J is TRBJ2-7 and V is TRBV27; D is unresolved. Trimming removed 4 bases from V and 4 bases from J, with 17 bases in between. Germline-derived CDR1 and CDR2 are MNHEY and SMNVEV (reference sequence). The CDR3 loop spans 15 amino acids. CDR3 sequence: CASSSLARATYEQYF. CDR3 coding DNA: TGTGCCAGCAGTTCCCTTGCTAGAGCAACGTACGAGCAGTACTTC.

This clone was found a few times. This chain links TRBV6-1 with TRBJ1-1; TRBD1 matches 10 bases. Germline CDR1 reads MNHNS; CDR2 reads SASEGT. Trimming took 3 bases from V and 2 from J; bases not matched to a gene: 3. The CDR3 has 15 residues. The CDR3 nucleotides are TGTGCCAGCAGTGATGGGACAGGGGCTAACACTGAAGCTTTCTTT. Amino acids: CASSDGTGANTEAFF.

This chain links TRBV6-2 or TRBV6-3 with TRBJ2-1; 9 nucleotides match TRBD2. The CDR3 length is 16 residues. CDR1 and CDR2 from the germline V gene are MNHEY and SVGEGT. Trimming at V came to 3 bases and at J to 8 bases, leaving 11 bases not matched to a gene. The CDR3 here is CASSYKRREGPYEQFF. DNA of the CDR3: TGTGCCAGCAGTTATAAAAGGCGGGAGGGCCCCTATGAGCAGTTCTTC.

The chain's CDR3 is CASSFVLARNEQFF. The CDR3 DNA follows: TGTGCCAGCAGCTTCGTACTAGCGAGGAATGAGCAGTTCTTC. The gene calls are TRBV7-2 and TRBJ2-1; 7 positions match TRBD2. Losses at the gene ends were 3 bases for V and 7 bases for J; bases not matched to a gene: 6. Per the germline V gene, CDR1 is SGHTA and CDR2 is FQGNSA. The CDR3 is made up of 14 amino acids.

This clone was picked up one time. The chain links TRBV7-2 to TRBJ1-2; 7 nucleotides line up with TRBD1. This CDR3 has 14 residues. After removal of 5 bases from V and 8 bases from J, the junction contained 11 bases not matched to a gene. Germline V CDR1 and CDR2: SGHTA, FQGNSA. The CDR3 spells CASSVTRTGEGYTF. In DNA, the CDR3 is TGTGCCAGCAGCGTCACCCGGACAGGAGAAGGCTACACCTTC.

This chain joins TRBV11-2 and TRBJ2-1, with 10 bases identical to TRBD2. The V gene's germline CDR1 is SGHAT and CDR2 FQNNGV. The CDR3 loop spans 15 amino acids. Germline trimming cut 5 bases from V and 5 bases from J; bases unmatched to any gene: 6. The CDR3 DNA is TGTGCCAGCAGCAAAAGCGGGGGGGGAAACAATGAGCAGTTCTTC. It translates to CASSKSGGGNNEQFF.

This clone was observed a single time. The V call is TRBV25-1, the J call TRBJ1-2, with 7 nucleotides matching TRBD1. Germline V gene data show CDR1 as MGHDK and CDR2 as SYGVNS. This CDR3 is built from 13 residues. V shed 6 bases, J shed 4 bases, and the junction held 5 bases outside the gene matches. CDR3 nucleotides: TGTGCCAGCAGCGACGGGACAGCCTATGGCTACACCTTC. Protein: CASSDGTAYGYTF.

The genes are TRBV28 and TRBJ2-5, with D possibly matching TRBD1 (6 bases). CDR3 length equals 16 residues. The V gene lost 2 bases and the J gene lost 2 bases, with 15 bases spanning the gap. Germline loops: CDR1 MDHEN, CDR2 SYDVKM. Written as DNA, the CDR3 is TGTGCCAGCAGTTTACCTGGGGCAGGGGAGCAAGAGACCCAGTACTTC. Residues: CASSLPGAGEQETQYF.

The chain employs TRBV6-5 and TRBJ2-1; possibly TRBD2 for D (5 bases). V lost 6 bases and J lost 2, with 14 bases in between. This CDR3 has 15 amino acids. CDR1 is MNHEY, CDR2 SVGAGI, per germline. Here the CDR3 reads CASRRAGRTYNEQFF. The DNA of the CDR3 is TGTGCCAGCAGAAGGGCGGGCCGCACCTACAATGAGCAGTTCTTC.

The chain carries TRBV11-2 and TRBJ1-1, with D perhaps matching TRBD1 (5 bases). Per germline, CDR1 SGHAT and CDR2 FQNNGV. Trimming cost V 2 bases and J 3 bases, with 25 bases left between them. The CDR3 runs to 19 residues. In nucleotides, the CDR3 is TGTGCCAGCAGCTTACCACGACAGAGGTGGAACACTCGGGACACTGAAGCTTTCTTT. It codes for CASSLPRQRWNTRDTEAFF.

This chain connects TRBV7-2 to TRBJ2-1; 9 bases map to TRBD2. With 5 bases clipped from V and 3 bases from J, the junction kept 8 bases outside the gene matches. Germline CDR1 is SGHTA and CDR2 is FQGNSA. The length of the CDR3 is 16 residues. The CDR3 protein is CASSTTGGRVYNEQFF. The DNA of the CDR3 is TGTGCCAGCAGCACAACAGGCGGGAGGGTCTACAATGAGCAGTTCTTC.

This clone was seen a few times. The CDR3 coding sequence is TGTGCCAGCAGCGATAGGGGGCGTCTGGATACGCAGTATTTT. It is translated as CASSDRGRLDTQYF. The genes are TRBV11-3 and TRBJ2-3; 7 nucleotides agree with TRBD1. With 5 bases clipped from V and 6 bases from J, the junction kept 8 bases outside the gene matches. The CDR3 runs to 14 residues. The germline V gene encodes CDR1 SGHNT and CDR2 YENEEA.

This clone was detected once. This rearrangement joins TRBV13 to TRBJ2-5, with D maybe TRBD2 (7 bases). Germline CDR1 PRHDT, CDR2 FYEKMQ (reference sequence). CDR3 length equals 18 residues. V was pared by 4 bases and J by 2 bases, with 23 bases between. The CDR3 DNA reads TGTGCCAGCAGCTCGGACCCCTTGGGGGGGGCCCCACAAGAGACCCAGTACTTC. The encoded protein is CASSSDPLGGAPQETQYF.

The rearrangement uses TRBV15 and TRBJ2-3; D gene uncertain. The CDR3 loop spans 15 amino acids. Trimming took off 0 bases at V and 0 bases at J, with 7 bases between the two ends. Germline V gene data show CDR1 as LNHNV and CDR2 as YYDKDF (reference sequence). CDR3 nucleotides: TGTGCCACCAGCAGAGAGAGATTTAGCACAGATACGCAGTATTTT. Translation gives CATSRERFSTDTQYF.

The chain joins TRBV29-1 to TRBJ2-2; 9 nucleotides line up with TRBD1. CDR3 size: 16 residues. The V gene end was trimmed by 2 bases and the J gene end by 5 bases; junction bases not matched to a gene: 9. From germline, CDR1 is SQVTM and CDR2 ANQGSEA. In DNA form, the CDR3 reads TGCAGCGTTGAAAAAACAGGGGGCGCGTTGACCGGGGAGCTGTTTTTT. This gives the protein CSVEKTGGALTGELFF.

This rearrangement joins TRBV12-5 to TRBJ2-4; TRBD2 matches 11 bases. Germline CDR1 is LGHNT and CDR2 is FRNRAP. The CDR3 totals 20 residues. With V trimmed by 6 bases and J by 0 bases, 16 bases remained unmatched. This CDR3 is CASGATGGLADTLAKNIQYF. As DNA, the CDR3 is TGTGCTAGTGGGGCAACAGGGGGACTAGCGGACACGCTAGCCAAAAACATTCAGTACTTC.

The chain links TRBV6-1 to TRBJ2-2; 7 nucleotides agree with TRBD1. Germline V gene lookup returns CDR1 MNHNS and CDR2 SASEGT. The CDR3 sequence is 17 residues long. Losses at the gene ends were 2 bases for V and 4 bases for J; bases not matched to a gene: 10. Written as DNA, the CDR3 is TGTGCCAGCAGTGAACAACAGGGGTTCTTCATCACCGGGGAGCTGTTTTTT. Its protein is CASSEQQGFFITGELFF.

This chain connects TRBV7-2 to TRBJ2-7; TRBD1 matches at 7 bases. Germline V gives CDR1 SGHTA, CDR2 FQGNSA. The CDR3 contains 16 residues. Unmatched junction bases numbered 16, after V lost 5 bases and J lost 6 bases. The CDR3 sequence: CASSPSTGLAFVEQYF. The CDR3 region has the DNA TGTGCCAGCAGCCCCTCGACAGGGTTAGCATTTGTCGAGCAGTACTTC.

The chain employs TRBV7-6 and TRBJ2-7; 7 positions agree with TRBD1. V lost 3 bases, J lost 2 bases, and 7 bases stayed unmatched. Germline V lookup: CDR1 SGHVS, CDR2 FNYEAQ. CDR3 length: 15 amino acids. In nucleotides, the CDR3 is TGTGCCAGCAGCTTTGGGGGACAGCTCACCTACGAGCAGTACTTC. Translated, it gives CASSFGGQLTYEQYF.

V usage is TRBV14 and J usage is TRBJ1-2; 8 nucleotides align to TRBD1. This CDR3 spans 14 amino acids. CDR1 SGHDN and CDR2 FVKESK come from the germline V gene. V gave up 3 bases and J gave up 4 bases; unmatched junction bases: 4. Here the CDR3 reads CASSQWTGTYGYTF. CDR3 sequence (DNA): TGTGCCAGCAGCCAGTGGACAGGGACCTATGGCTACACCTTC. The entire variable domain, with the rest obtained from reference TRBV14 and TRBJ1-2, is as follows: EAGVTQFPSHSVIEKGQTVTLRCDPISGHDNLYWYRRVMGKEIKFLLHFVKESKQDESGMPNNRFLAERTGGTYSTLKVQPAELEDSGVYFCASSQWTGTYGYTFGSGTRLTVV.

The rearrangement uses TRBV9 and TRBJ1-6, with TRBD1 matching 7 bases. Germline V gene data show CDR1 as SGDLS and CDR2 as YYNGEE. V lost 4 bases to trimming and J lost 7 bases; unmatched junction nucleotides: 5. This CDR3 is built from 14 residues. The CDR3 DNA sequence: TGTGCCAGCAGCCCCCGGACAGGCAATTCACCCCTCCACTTT. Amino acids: CASSPRTGNSPLHF.

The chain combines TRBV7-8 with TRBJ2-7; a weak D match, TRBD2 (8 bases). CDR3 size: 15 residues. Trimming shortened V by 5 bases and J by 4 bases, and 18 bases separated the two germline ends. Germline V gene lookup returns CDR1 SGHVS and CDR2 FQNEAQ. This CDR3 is CASSPREGAGYEQYF. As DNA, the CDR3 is TGTGCCAGCAGCCCTCGGGAGGGGGCGGGTTACGAGCAGTACTTC.

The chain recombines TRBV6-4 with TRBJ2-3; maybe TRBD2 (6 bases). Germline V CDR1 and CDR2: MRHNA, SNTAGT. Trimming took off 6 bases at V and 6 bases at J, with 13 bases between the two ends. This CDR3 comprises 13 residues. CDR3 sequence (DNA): TGTGCCAGCAGCGCGCGCGGAGGGGATACGCAGTATTTT. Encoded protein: CASSARGGDTQYF.

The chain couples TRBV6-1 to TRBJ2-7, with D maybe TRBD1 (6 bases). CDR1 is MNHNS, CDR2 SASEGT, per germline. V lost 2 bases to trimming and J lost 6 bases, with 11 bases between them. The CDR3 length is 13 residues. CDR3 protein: CASSERQGLEQYF. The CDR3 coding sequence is TGTGCCAGCAGTGAACGGCAGGGGCTCGAGCAGTACTTC.